This T cell receptor (beta chain) was recorded in a study of shared clonotypes between healthy human individuals. Partitioning of CD4+ cells yielded a CD45RA+ naive subset and a CD45RA-negative memory subset. Only in-frame clones appear in the TCRdb table, and some are missing; sequencing was by immunoSEQ multiplex PCR. The top ten hold less than 2% of the sample, which has approximately 720,000 clones, about two thirds seen once. As for this clone: Its antigen is unidentified.

CDR3 size: 13 residues. The V and J ends lost 5 bases and 5 bases respectively, with 11 bases between them. Germline V CDR1 and CDR2: LNHDA, SQIVND (reference sequence). Whole-study findings and limits: Shared clonotypes across all four donors exceeded non-shared ones in generation probability. Clonotype sharing among donors likely depends on sequencing depth.

The chain uses TRBV19 and TRBJ2-3; D might be TRBD2 (6 bases). The sequence was obtained from a woman in her 30s in good health. The source material was memory CD4+ T cells sorted from blood. Subset specified: CD45RA-negative fraction. The CDR3 protein is CASSLPGEDTQYF. In DNA form, the CDR3 reads TGTGCCAGTAGTCTCCCGGGAGAAGATACGCAGTATTTT.